The present T cell receptor (beta chain) was sequenced within a study of control samples from healthy donors and cancer patients. The length of the CDR3 is 16 residues. Germline V gene lookup returns CDR1 MNHEY and CDR2 SVGAGI. V was pared by 0 bases and J by 0 bases, with 6 bases between. The data were produced by immunoSEQ multiplex PCR, yet TCRdb's version contains in-frame clones alone and is incomplete. The data show about 65,000 clones, with less than 95% seen just once and roughly 1.2% held by the top ten. The TCR sequence derives from a woman aged 45-59 years with colorectal cancer. The sequenced sample was PBMCs. The chain combines TRBV6-5 with TRBJ1-6; no clear D. CDR3 residues: CASSYSRRSYNSPLHF. Written as DNA, the CDR3 is TGTGCCAGCAGTTACTCGAGACGCTCCTATAATTCACCCCTCCACTTT.